The text below deals with one T cell receptor (beta chain). There is no known antigen for this receptor. A read error may produce the germline difference seen at one junction end. Receptor amplification or capture employed PCR. For sequencing, an Illumina HiSeq 2500 was employed. Unique molecular identifiers were incorporated into TCR beta cDNA libraries to reduce PCR and sequencing biases. Every 1 to 10 million input T cells yielded approximately 500,000 cDNA molecules, meaning each molecule approximated one T cell. The same protocol used for the earlier healthy control dataset was applied to prepare and sequence the patient libraries. Within a given batch, samples were prepared together, multiplexed and sequenced on the same HiSeq lane. As for the authors' bioinformatics: MIGEC was used to process the raw barcoded reads, and molecular identifier groups with only a single read were discarded before consensus assembly and CDR3 extraction. Clonotype tables were post-analysed with VDJtools, and diversity was normalized by down-sampling all datasets to the smallest sample size. Repertoire overlap clustering matched CDR3 amino acid but not nucleotide sequences to correct batch-related cross-sample contamination. The public reads were quality trimmed at Q25 with fastp and then assembled into clones with MiXCR by TCRdb, keeping productive beta chains. Every CDR3 protein is listed once, alongside the most common genes and DNA of its rows. For this entry, the V and J calls and clone size follow TCRdb and not the study's own pipeline. The sample yields roughly 800,000 distinct CDR3 sequences; around 42% were counted once. The ten largest clones take up approximately 4.4% of the sample.

To demonstrate the VDJtools post-analysis software, the study profiled TCR beta repertoires from the peripheral blood of approximately twelve young patients with multiple sclerosis. The patients with multiple sclerosis were children and adolescents between about 6 and 17 years of age. The entry originates in a study of post-analysis software for immune sequencing data (dated by TCRdb to about 2015). Context from the whole study: Recorded disease courses included relapsing-remitting, secondary progressive and progressive-relapsing multiple sclerosis, with some patients lacking subtype annotation. Patient repertoires were compared against roughly 12 previously published healthy control repertoires from donors aged roughly 6 to 26 years. A subset of samples was prepared in parallel using single-end sample barcoding, then pooled and co-amplified after Illumina adapter ligation.

Overall study outcomes, separate from this receptor: Patients showed significantly higher frequencies than controls for five TRBV segments, among them TRBV5-6, TRBV5-1 and TRBV20-1. The multiple sclerosis patient group was slightly younger than the control group. Normalized Chao1 diversity was significantly lower in multiple sclerosis patients than controls, suggesting substantial peripheral T-cell clonal expansion. Strong co-clustering of samples prepared in the same batch was shown by direct clustering with F measure, prompting a batch-effect correction.

The CDR3, cysteine through phenylalanine, is 14 amino acids long. Just CDR3 DNA is preserved here, 42 bases in frame from base 1. Looking up the germline V gene (reference sequence) yields CDR1 SSHAT and CDR2 FNYEAQ. This receptor was obtained from a girl between 5 and 17 years old with multiple sclerosis. The sequencing input was blood. The chain couples TRBV7-7 to TRBJ2-5; the D segment could be TRBD2, given 6 matching bases. The nucleotide sequence is TGTGCTAGCAGCTTAATCGGGGGAAGAGAGACCCAGTACTTC. Its product reads: CASSLIGGRETQYF.